These T cell receptor beta chains were read from a single sample in a study of T cell responses to AZD1222 COVID-19 vaccine. Measured with immunoSEQ multiplex PCR; TCRdb has only the in-frame clones, and not every one. The sample carries 70,000 or so clones, 85% to 90% recorded once. The sequencing used peripheral blood, collected on day 0 of AZD1222 vaccination. These TCRs come from an adult in good health. CDR3s include the opening cysteine and the closing phenylalanine or tryptophan. The order of the fields is V gene, D gene, J gene, clone size, CDR3 DNA, CDR3 protein. D genes are given only for firm matches. Some rows have no size entry. The others give once, few or many, or a class for an expanded clone.

TRBV10-3	.	TRBJ1-1	.	TGTGCCATCAGTGAGTCGGGCAGGAACACTGAAGCTTTCTTT	CAISESGRNTEAFF
TRBV18	.	TRBJ2-7	.	TGTGCCAGCTCACCGACGAGGGACTCCTACGAGCAGTACTTC	CASSPTRDSYEQYF
TRBV5-1	.	TRBJ2-7	once	TGCGCCAGCAGCTCCCGAGACTCCTACGAGCAGTACTTC	CASSSRDSYEQYF
TRBV9	.	TRBJ2-1	.	TGTGCCAGCAGCGCTTCGGGGCACGGCTCCTACAATGAGCAGTTCTTC	CASSASGHGSYNEQFF
TRBV5-1	.	TRBJ2-3	.	TGCGCCAGCAGCTTGCAGGGAAGCACAGATACGCAGTATTTT	CASSLQGSTDTQYF
TRBV27	.	TRBJ2-1	.	TGTGCCAGCAGTTCCCCTCTAGACTACAATGAGCAGTTCTTC	CASSSPLDYNEQFF
TRBV4-3	.	TRBJ1-3	.	TGCGCCAGCAGCCAAGATACGGGGGACACCATATATTTT	CASSQDTGDTIYF
TRBV11-2	TRBD1	TRBJ1-1	few	TGTGCCAGCAGCTTAGGCTGGAAGGGGGCTGGGGACACTGAAGCTTTCTTT	CASSLGWKGAGDTEAFF
TRBV6-2/TRBV6-3	.	TRBJ1-1	.	TGTGCCAGCAGTTACTCTGTCGAGGCCGTGTGGGCTTTCTTT	CASSYSVEAVWAFF
TRBV19	TRBD1	TRBJ1-2	.	TGTGCCTCCCCGGACAGGGACAACTATGGCTACACCTTC	CASPDRDNYGYTF
TRBV4-1	.	TRBJ1-2	.	TGCGCCAGCAGCCAAGTGACTGGCGGGGACTATGGCTACACCTTC	CASSQVTGGDYGYTF
TRBV5-4	.	TRBJ1-2	few	TGTGCCAGCAGCTTGGGCAGAGCTAGCTATGGCTACACCTTC	CASSLGRASYGYTF
TRBV5-1	TRBD1	TRBJ1-4	.	TGCGCCAGCAGTGGGACAGGGTCTATAACTAATGAAAAACTGTTTTTT	CASSGTGSITNEKLFF
TRBV19	.	TRBJ2-1	.	TGTGCCAGTAGAACAGCATTCTCCTACAATGAGCAGTTCTTC	CASRTAFSYNEQFF
TRBV5-1	.	TRBJ2-1	.	TGCGCCAGCAGGGCAGCGGACAATGAGCAGTTCTTC	CASRAADNEQFF
TRBV29-1	.	TRBJ2-2	.	TGCAGCGTATTTGTTCAGAACACCGGGGAGCTGTTTTTT	CSVFVQNTGELFF
TRBV28	TRBD1	TRBJ1-2	.	TGTGCCAGCAGTCCCGACAGGGTTAAGGACACCTTC	CASSPDRVKDTF
TRBV6-5	.	TRBJ2-1	.	TGTGCCAGCAGTTACTCGATAGGGTACAATGAGCAGTTCTTC	CASSYSIGYNEQFF
TRBV4-3	TRBD1	TRBJ2-1	.	TGCGCCAGCAGCCAATCGACAGGGGGTCTGTACAATGAGCAGTTCTTC	CASSQSTGGLYNEQFF
TRBV29-1	.	TRBJ1-1	.	TGCAGCGTTGGCCGCATGAACACTGAAGCTTTCTTT	CSVGRMNTEAFF
TRBV6-5	.	TRBJ2-7	.	TGTGCCAGCACCTCAGGGGGGAATGCGTACGAGCAGTACTTC	CASTSGGNAYEQYF
TRBV28	.	TRBJ1-1	.	TGTGCCAGCAGTCGGGCGGGATTGAACACTGAAGCTTTCTTT	CASSRAGLNTEAFF
TRBV12-3/TRBV12-4	.	TRBJ2-5	.	TGTGCCAGCTCAAGACAGTACCAAGAGACCCAGTACTTC	CASSRQYQETQYF
TRBV1	.	TRBJ2-1	.	TGCACCAGCAGCCGCGCCCTAGCGGGCGCCTACAATGAGCAGTTCTTC	CTSSRALAGAYNEQFF
TRBV21-1	.	TRBJ2-1	.	TGTGCCAGCAGCAAGGGTAGGGACTCAGGGTGCAATGAGCAGTTCTTC	CASSKGRDSGCNEQFF